The next 19 T cell receptor beta chains were all read from a single sample in a study of T cells in Graves' hyperthyroidism and ophthalmopathy. Researchers amplified the TCR beta CDR3 regions from RNA transcripts. Using the HTBI primer set, a first-round RT-PCR was run on the TCR CDR3. TCRdb redid the calling of the multiplex PCR reads with MiXCR, one entry per CDR3 protein. The sample consists of roughly 700,000 distinct CDR3 sequences, 14% of them appearing once. Source material: blood. These receptors were obtained from a woman younger than 30 with Graves' hyperthyroidism.

This clonotype was seen only a few times. The chain has TRBV11-2 and TRBJ2-4; D gene ambiguous. V lost 1 base and J 1 base, leaving 5 bases between the germline ends. Germline loops: CDR1 SGHAT, CDR2 FQNNGV. The CDR3 is 14 amino acids. The CDR3 coding sequence is TGTGCCAGCAGCTTAGTGGCGGCCAAAAACATTCAGTACTTC. It specifies CASSLVAAKNIQYF.

The J gene is TRBJ2-3, the V gene TRBV5-6; D is perhaps TRBD1 (5 bases). Germline V CDR1 and CDR2: SGHDT, YYEEEE. V shed 5 bases and J shed 0 bases, with 10 bases lying between them. The CDR3 has 14 amino acids. CDR3 sequence: CASSAGQSTDTQYF. In DNA form, the CDR3 reads TGTGCCAGCAGTGCAGGACAAAGCACAGATACGCAGTATTTT.

This clonotype was observed many times. CDR3 coding DNA: TGTGCCAGCAGTTACGACCCCCCACAGTCGCCCAATCAGCCCCAGCATTTT. The encoded protein is CASSYDPPQSPNQPQHF. The V gene is TRBV6-5, the J gene TRBJ1-5; no clear D. Germline CDR1 reads MNHEY; CDR2 reads SVGAGI. There are 17 residues in the CDR3. V lost 2 bases to trimming and J lost 3 bases, with 17 bases between them.

This sequence joins TRBV30 and TRBJ2-6; 7 bases align to TRBD2. The CDR3 extends over 17 amino acids. The trim removed 0 bases at V and 0 bases at J, leaving 5 bases unmatched. Per germline, CDR1 GTSNPN and CDR2 SVGIG (reference sequence). CDR3 sequence: CAWSVGRSSSGANVLTF. The CDR3 region has the DNA TGTGCCTGGAGTGTCGGGAGGTCCTCCTCTGGGGCCAACGTCCTGACTTTC. Together with reference TRBV30 and TRBJ2-6, the CDR3 gives the full variable domain: SQTIHQWPATLVQPVGSPLSLECTVEGTSNPNLYWYRQAAGRGLQLLFYSVGIGQISSEVPQNLSASRPQDRQFILSSKKLLLSDSGFYLCAWSVGRSSSGANVLTFGAGSRLTVL.

The rearrangement joins TRBV19 to TRBJ1-5, with 10 bases fitting TRBD1. Trimming removed 3 bases from V and 3 bases from J; junction bases left unmatched: 5. This CDR3 has 16 amino acids. From germline, CDR1 is LNHDA and CDR2 SQIVND (reference sequence). Here the CDR3 reads CASSIRDRGPNQPQHF. The CDR3 coding sequence is TGTGCCAGTAGTATCCGGGACAGGGGACCCAATCAGCCCCAGCATTTT. The variable domain in full, with the rest retrieved from reference TRBV19 and TRBJ1-5, is DGGITQSPKYLFRKEGQNVTLSCEQNLNHDAMYWYRQDPGQGLRLIYYSQIVNDFQKGDIAEGYSVSREKKESFPLTVTSAQKNPTAFYLCASSIRDRGPNQPQHFGDGTRLSIL.

This clonotype was picked up many times. The CDR3 region is CASSFPSGVNQEQFF. DNA for the CDR3: TGTGCCAGCAGTTTCCCGAGCGGGGTGAATCAGGAGCAGTTCTTC. This sequence joins TRBV28 and TRBJ2-1, with 7 bases matching TRBD2. The ends lost 3 bases at V and 10 bases at J; junction bases unmatched: 12. CDR1 MDHEN and CDR2 SYDVKM come from the germline V gene. The CDR3 contains 15 residues.

The rearrangement uses TRBV19 and TRBJ1-1; D gene ambiguous. This CDR3 spans 12 amino acids. V gave up 3 bases and J gave up 4 bases, with 6 bases separating them. Germline CDR1 LNHDA, CDR2 SQIVND (reference sequence). For the CDR3, the DNA is TGTGCCAGTAGTATTTCCCGCACTGAAGCTTTCTTT. Protein sequence: CASSISRTEAFF. The full variable domain, in which reference TRBV19 and TRBJ1-1 provide the parts outside the CDR3, is DGGITQSPKYLFRKEGQNVTLSCEQNLNHDAMYWYRQDPGQGLRLIYYSQIVNDFQKGDIAEGYSVSREKKESFPLTVTSAQKNPTAFYLCASSISRTEAFFGQGTRLTVV.

This clonotype was recorded many times. The V call is TRBV18, the J call TRBJ2-3, with a weak D call TRBD1 (5 bases). Trimming stripped 2 bases from V and 2 bases from J, with 11 bases between. Germline values: CDR1 KGHSH, CDR2 LQKENI. The CDR3 loop spans 15 amino acids. CDR3: CASSPSGHFTDTQYF. CDR3 bases: TGTGCCAGCTCACCATCCGGACACTTCACAGATACGCAGTATTTT.

There are a few counts of this clonotype. The chain has TRBV7-8 and TRBJ1-1; D is undetermined. The V and J ends lost 5 bases and 0 bases respectively, with 13 bases between them. This CDR3 has 15 amino acids. CDR1 is SGHVS and CDR2 is FQNEAQ in the germline V gene. This CDR3 is CASSQNRFMNTEAFF. CDR3 in DNA: TGTGCCAGCAGCCAGAACCGGTTCATGAACACTGAAGCTTTCTTT.

This clonotype was counted between two and nine times. The V gene is TRBV19, the J gene TRBJ1-1, with no clear D. Trimming removed 3 bases at V and 7 bases at J, with 9 bases between. Germline V gene lookup returns CDR1 LNHDA and CDR2 SQIVND (reference sequence). This CDR3 spans 12 amino acids. The CDR3 sequence is CASSIGGYEAFF. The CDR3 coding sequence is TGTGCCAGTAGTATCGGCGGGTATGAAGCTTTCTTT.

In this sample, this clonotype turned up many times. The chain combines TRBV27 with TRBJ2-1; no reliable D call. Per the germline V gene, CDR1 is MNHEY and CDR2 is SMNVEV (reference sequence). Trimming took off 2 bases at V and 8 bases at J, with 16 bases between the two ends. CDR3 length: 15 amino acids. CDR3: CASSLLESVKYEQFF. DNA of the CDR3: TGTGCCAGCAGTTTACTAGAGTCGGTAAAGTATGAGCAGTTCTTC.

This chain uses TRBV20-1 with TRBJ2-7; the match to TRBD2 covers 9 bases. The CDR3 is 17 residues long. The V gene's germline CDR1 is DFQATT and CDR2 SNEGSKA (reference sequence). The CDR3 DNA is TGCAGACTCACAGGACCCGGGGCAGCGGGAGGTAACTACGAGCAGTACTTC. This gives the protein CRLTGPGAAGGNYEQYF.

This clonotype came up many times. V usage is TRBV11-1 and J usage is TRBJ2-7, with 8 nucleotides matching TRBD2. The CDR3 loop spans 16 amino acids. The germline V gene encodes CDR1 SGHAT and CDR2 FQDESV (reference sequence). V lost 4 bases and J lost 4; bases outside the gene matches: 12. In DNA form, the CDR3 reads TGTGCCAGCAGCTCCTTTCCTAACGGGAGGGAGTACGAGCAGTACTTC. This codes for CASSSFPNGREYEQYF. The full variable domain, with the rest looked up from reference TRBV11-1 and TRBJ2-7, is EAEVAQSPRYKITEKSQAVAFWCDPISGHATLYWYRQILGQGPELLVQFQDESVVDDSQLPKDRFSAERLKGVDSTLKIQPAELGDSAMYLCASSSFPNGREYEQYFGPGTRLTVT.

CDR3 sequence reads: CASSYSMPAEARDGYTF. The DNA of the CDR3 is TGTGCCAGCAGTTACTCGATGCCGGCGGAAGCGCGAGATGGCTACACCTTC. The rearrangement links TRBV6-5 to TRBJ1-2; no clear D gene. Germline-derived CDR1 and CDR2 are MNHEY and SVGAGI. The CDR3 consists of 17 residues. Deletions cut 0 bases from V and 6 bases from J, with 20 bases between.

This rearrangement joins TRBV7-9 to TRBJ2-5, with TRBD2 matching 11 bases. V dropped 5 bases and J dropped 4; count of bases not matched to a gene: 3. The CDR3 consists of 14 residues. Germline CDR1 SEHNR, CDR2 FQNEAQ (reference sequence). The CDR3 DNA follows: TGTGCCAGCAGCCCCGGGACTAGCGGAGAGACCCAGTACTTC. It specifies CASSPGTSGETQYF.

There are a few counts of this clonotype. The chain employs TRBV7-2 and TRBJ1-4, with 7 bases identical to TRBD1. CDR3 length: 14 amino acids. Per germline, CDR1 SGHTA and CDR2 FQGNSA. V shed 5 bases, J shed 9 bases, and the junction held 9 bases outside the gene matches. The CDR3 DNA follows: TGTGCCAGCAGCCCCGACAGGGTCGGACAAAAACTGTTTTTT. This translates into CASSPDRVGQKLFF. Full variable domain (missing parts from reference TRBV7-2 and TRBJ1-4): GAGVSQSPSNKVTEKGKDVELRCDPISGHTALYWYRQSLGQGLEFLIYFQGNSAPDKSGLPSDRFSAERTGGSVSTLTIQRTQQEDSAVYLCASSPDRVGQKLFFGSGTQLSVL.

This clonotype was found many times. CDR3 region: CASSATSSDGYTF. The CDR3, as DNA: TGTGCCAGCAGCGCGACCTCAAGTGATGGCTACACCTTC. The chain links TRBV12-3 or TRBV12-4 to TRBJ1-2; D remains unclear. This CDR3 region has 13 residues. The V end was cut by 6 bases, the J end by 6 bases, with 14 bases between.

This clonotype appeared many times. The chain employs TRBV11-2 and TRBJ2-7, with 9 bases that match TRBD1. This CDR3 is built from 15 residues. Germline values: CDR1 SGHAT, CDR2 FQNNGV. The V and J ends lost 5 bases and 6 bases, in that order; junction bases with no gene match: 11. The CDR3 sequence: CASSPPGQGLIEQYF. CDR3 DNA: TGTGCCAGCAGCCCACCGGGACAGGGATTGATCGAGCAGTACTTC.

This clonotype was found a few times. CDR3 coding DNA: TGCGCCAGCAGCTTGGTGGCAGGACCTAATGAGCAGTTCTTC. Protein sequence: CASSLVAGPNEQFF. The gene calls are TRBV5-1 and TRBJ2-1; unclear D gene. Germline V lookup: CDR1 SGHRS, CDR2 YFSETQ. Trimming left V 0 bases short and J 7 bases short, with 11 bases between. This CDR3 is built from 14 residues.